What follows describes a single TCR beta chain. Sequenced by immunoSEQ multiplex PCR; TCRdb stores in-frame clones only, minus some. The sample carries fewer than 250,000 clones, about 90% recorded once. These data belong to a study of control samples from healthy donors and cancer patients. Sequencing was done on a sample of blood. This clonotype was sampled from a man younger than 45 in good health.

The CDR3 coding sequence is TGCGCCAGCAGCCAAGATCGCGACGGGAAAAACATTCAGTACTTC. Protein sequence: CASSQDRDGKNIQYF. The rearrangement uses TRBV4-1 and TRBJ2-4; D not resolved. Per the germline V gene, CDR1 is MGHRA and CDR2 is YSYEKL. V gave up 0 bases and J gave up 4 bases, with 10 bases separating them. This CDR3 region has 15 residues.